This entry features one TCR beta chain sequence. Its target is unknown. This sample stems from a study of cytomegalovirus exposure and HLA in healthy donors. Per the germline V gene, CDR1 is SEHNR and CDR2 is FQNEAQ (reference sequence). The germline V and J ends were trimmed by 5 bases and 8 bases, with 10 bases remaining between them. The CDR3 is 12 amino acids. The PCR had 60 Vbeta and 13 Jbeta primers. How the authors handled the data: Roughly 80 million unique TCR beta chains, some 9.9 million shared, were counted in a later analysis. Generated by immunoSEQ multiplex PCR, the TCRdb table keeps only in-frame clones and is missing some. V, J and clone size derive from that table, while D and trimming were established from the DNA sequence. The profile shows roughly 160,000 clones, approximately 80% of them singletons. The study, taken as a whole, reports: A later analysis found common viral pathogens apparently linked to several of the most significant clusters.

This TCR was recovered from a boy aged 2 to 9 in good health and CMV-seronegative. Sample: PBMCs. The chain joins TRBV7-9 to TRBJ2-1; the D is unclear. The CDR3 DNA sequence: TGTGCCAGCAGCCCCTCCCCCGATGAGCAGTTCTTC. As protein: CASSPSPDEQFF.